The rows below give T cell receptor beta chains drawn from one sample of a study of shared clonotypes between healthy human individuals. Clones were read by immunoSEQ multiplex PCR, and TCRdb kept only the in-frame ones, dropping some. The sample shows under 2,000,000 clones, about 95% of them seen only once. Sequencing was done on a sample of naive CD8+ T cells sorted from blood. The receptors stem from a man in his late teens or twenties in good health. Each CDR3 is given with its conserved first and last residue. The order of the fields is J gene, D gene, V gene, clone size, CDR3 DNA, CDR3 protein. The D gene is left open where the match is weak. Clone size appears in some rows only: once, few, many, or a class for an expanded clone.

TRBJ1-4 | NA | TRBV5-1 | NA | TGCGCCAGCAGCGAAGTTACAGGGCCTAATGAAAAACTGTTTTTT | CASSEVTGPNEKLFF
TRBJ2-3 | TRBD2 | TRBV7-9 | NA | TGTGCCAGCAGCCCCGGTCAAGGAGCGGGGGGGCCTGATATTGAGTATTTT | CASSPGQGAGGPDIEYF
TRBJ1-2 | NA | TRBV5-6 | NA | TGTGCCAGCAGCTTGGCTCAGGCCAGGGCAATCGGCTACACCTTC | CASSLAQARAIGYTF
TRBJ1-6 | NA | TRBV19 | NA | TGTGCCAGTAGTCTCTACCCCGTCCTAGGAAGTTCACCCCTCCACTTT | CASSLYPVLGSSPLHF
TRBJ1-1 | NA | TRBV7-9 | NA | TGTGCCAGCAGCTTAGGGCTGGGGACGAACACTGAAGCTTTCTTT | CASSLGLGTNTEAFF
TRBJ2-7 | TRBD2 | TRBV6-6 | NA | TGTGCCAGCAGTTACTCGGGGGGGAACGAGCAGTACTTC | CASSYSGGNEQYF
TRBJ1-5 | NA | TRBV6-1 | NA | TGTGCCAGCAGCGACCCTAAGGGCAATCAGCCCCAGCATTTT | CASSDPKGNQPQHF
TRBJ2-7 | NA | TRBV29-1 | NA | TGCAGCGTTGTGGGAGAAACTAATTACTACGAGCAGTACTTC | CSVVGETNYYEQYF
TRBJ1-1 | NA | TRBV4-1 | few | TGCGCCAGCAGCCGGATGGGGTCTGAAGCTTTCTTT | CASSRMGSEAFF
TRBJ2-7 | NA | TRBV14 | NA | TGTGCCAGCAGCCAATTTCAGGGAGCCTACGAGCAGTACTTC | CASSQFQGAYEQYF
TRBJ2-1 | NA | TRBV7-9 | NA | TGTGCCAGCACCGATTTTCAGGGCGAGCAGTTCTTC | CASTDFQGEQFF
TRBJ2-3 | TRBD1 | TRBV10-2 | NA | TGCGCCAGCACTTGGACAGGGATCGGCACAGATACGCAGTATTTT | CASTWTGIGTDTQYF
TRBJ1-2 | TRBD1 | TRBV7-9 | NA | TGTGCCAGCAGACCTGACAGGGATAACTATGGCTACACCTTC | CASRPDRDNYGYTF
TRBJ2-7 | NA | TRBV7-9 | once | TGTGCCAGCAGCTCACAGGGCTCCTACGAGCAGTACTTC | CASSSQGSYEQYF
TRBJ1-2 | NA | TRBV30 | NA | TGTGCCTGCCTGTACCCCCTCTTCGGCCTACATGGCTACACCTTC | CACLYPLFGLHGYTF
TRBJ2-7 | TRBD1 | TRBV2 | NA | TGTGCCAGCACCTACCCGACAGGGCCCGAGCAGTACTTC | CASTYPTGPEQYF
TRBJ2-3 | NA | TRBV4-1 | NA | TGCGCCAGCAGCCAGATACTGGGCGGCACAGATACGCAGTATTTT | CASSQILGGTDTQYF
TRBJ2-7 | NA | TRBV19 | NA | TGTGCCAGTAGTAGACAGGTCGGCGAGCAGTACTTC | CASSRQVGEQYF
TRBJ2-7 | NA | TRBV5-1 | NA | TGCGCCAGCAGCCCATCGGACGGGTACGAGCAGTACTTC | CASSPSDGYEQYF
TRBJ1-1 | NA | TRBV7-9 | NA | TGTGCCAGCAGCTCGACCGGGCAGGCGAACACTGAAGCTTTCTTT | CASSSTGQANTEAFF
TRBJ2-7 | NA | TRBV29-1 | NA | TGCAGCGTTCAAGACGGGAGCTCCTACGAGCAGTACTTC | CSVQDGSSYEQYF
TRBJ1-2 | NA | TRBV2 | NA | TGTGCCAGCAGTCCTACCCTCATCGACTACACCTTC | CASSPTLIDYTF
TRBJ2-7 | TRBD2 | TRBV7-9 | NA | TGTGCCAGCAGCTTAGCCCAGACTAGCCGTGCGCGGGAGCAGTACTTC | CASSLAQTSRAREQYF
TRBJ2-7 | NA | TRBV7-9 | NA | TGTGCCAGCAGCTTACCCCCAGGGTTCTGCGAGCAGTACTTC | CASSLPPGFCEQYF
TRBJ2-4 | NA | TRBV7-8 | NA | TGTGCCAGCAGCGACCCAGCGACGGGAGCGGGCGGGAACATTCAGTACTTC | CASSDPATGAGGNIQYF
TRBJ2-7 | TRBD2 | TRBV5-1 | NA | TGCGCCAGCGCCGGACTAGTTGACGAGCAGTACTTC | CASAGLVDEQYF
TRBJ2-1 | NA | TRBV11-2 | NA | TGTGCCAGCAGCTACGGGGCTGAGCAGTTCTTC | CASSYGAEQFF
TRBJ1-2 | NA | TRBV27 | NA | TGTGCCAGCAGTTTGACAATCGACTATGGCTACACCTTC | CASSLTIDYGYTF
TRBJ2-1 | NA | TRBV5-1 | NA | TGCGCCAGCAGAACGGGACTTTTGAGCTCCTACAATGAGCAGTTCTTC | CASRTGLLSSYNEQFF
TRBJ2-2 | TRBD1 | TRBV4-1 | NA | TGCGCCAGCAGCCAGGGACAGGGTAACACCGGGGAGCTGTTTTTT | CASSQGQGNTGELFF
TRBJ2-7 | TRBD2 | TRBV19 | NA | TGTGCCAGTAGTATGGGGGAGGGCTACGAGCAGTACTTC | CASSMGEGYEQYF
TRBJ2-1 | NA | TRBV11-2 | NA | TGTGCCAGCAGCTTAGATCTGGGGAATGAGCAGTTCTTC | CASSLDLGNEQFF
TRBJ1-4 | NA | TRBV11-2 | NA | TGTGCCAGCAGCTTAACCGGTGGGCAAGGACTGTTTTTT | CASSLTGGQGLFF
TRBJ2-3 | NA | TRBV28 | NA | TGTGCCAGCAGTTTACAGGGCCCCAGCACAGATACGCAGTATTTT | CASSLQGPSTDTQYF
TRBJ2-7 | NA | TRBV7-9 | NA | TGTGCCAGCAGCGTCCTTTCCTACGAGCAGTACTTC | CASSVLSYEQYF
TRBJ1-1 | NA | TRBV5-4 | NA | TGTGCCAGCAGCTCAGCAAGAGGCACTTTCTTT | CASSSARGTFF
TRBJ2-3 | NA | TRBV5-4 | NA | TGTGCCAGCTCCTTGTACACAGATACGCAGTATTTT | CASSLYTDTQYF
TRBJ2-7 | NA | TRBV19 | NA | TGTGCCAGTAGTCGAGGGACTTCCACCTACGAGCAGTACTTC | CASSRGTSTYEQYF
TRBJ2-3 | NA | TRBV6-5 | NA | TGTGCCAGCAGTTACTCGAATTTCCACACAGATACGCAGTATTTT | CASSYSNFHTDTQYF
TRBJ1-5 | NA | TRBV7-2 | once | TGTGCCAGCAGTTACCGTTCGACAATTGATCAGCCCCAGCATTTT | CASSYRSTIDQPQHF
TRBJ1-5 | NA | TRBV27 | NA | TGTGCCAGCAGTCTAATTCCGTTTAGCAATCAGCCCCAGCATTTT | CASSLIPFSNQPQHF
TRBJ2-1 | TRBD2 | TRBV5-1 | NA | TGCGCCAGCAGCTTGGGACTAGCGGGAGATGAGCAGTTCTTC | CASSLGLAGDEQFF
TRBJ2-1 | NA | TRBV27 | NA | TGTGCCAGCAGTTTCTCAGCCGGGGACAAATACAATGAGCAGTTCTTC | CASSFSAGDKYNEQFF
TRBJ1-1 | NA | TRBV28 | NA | TGTGCCAGCAGTCCCCGAGGGGGTAAGGGGAACACTGAAGCTTTCTTT | CASSPRGGKGNTEAFF
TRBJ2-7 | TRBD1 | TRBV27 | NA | TGTGCCAGCCGCGGGACAGGGCTGTACGAGCAGTACTTC | CASRGTGLYEQYF
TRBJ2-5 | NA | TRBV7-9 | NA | TGTGCCAGCAGCTTAGAAACAGGCCTTAGCCAAGAGACCCAGTACTTC | CASSLETGLSQETQYF
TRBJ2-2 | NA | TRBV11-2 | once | TGTGCCAGCAGCCCCCTTCTCTCCGGGGAGCTGTTTTTT | CASSPLLSGELFF
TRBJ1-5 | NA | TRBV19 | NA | TGTGCCAGTTGCCAGCCCCAGCATTTT | CASCQPQHF
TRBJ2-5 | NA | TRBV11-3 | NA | TGTGCCAGCAGCTTAGCGGGAAATGGGGAGACCCAGTACTTC | CASSLAGNGETQYF
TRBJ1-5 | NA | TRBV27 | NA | TGTGCCAGCAGCGTGGGTGGGACCGGGATTTTACCCCAGCATTTT | CASSVGGTGILPQHF
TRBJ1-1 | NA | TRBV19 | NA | TGTGCCAGTAGTATCCAGGGTACTGAAGCTTTCTTT | CASSIQGTEAFF
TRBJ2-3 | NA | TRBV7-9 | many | TGTGCCAGCAGCTTAGGGGTTGGGACGCAGTATTTT | CASSLGVGTQYF
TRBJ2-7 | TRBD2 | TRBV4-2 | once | TGTGCCAGCAGCCAAGATCCGGGAGGGCGGGACGAGCAGTACTTC | CASSQDPGGRDEQYF
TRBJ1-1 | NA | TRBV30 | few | TGTGCCTGGAGTGTAGACAAGAACACTGAAGCTTTCTTT | CAWSVDKNTEAFF
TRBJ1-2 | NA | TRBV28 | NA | TGTGCCAGCAGTGCAGGGATTGGCTATGGCTACACCTTC | CASSAGIGYGYTF
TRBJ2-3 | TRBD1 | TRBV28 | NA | TGTGCCAGCAGTTTTTCGGACAGGGAGGATAGCACAGATACGCAGTATTTT | CASSFSDREDSTDTQYF
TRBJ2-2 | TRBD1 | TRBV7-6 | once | TGTGCCAGCAGCTCTAGGGACAGGACGAACACCGGGGAGCTGTTTTTT | CASSSRDRTNTGELFF
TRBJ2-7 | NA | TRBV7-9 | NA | TGTGCCAGCCGGGGGGCACACCTCGAGCAGTACTTC | CASRGAHLEQYF
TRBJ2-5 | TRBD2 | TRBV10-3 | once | TGTGCCATCAGTGATGGTAGCGGGGGAATCCAAGAGACCCAGTACTTC | CAISDGSGGIQETQYF
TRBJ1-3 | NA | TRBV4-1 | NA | TGCGCCAGCAGCCAACCAACCGATAACTCTGGAAACACCATATATTTT | CASSQPTDNSGNTIYF